The subject of this entry is one TCR beta chain. Germline CDR1 reads SGHVS; CDR2 reads FNYEAQ. The CDR3 length is 20 residues. Germline trimming cut 5 bases from V and 5 bases from J; bases unmatched to any gene: 21. TCRdb's table, derived via immunoSEQ multiplex PCR, lists solely in-frame clones and lacks some. The table lists approximately 74,000 clones, 91% of them singletons. The entry originates in a study of blood T cell repertoires in COVID-19. The receptor comes from a woman in her sixties with active COVID-19. This chain joins TRBV7-6 and TRBJ2-3; 11 positions match TRBD2. Sequenced: peripheral blood. The CDR3 region is CASSPTRGLAGGVTRDTQYF. In nucleotides, the CDR3 is TGTGCCAGCAGCCCCACTAGGGGGCTAGCGGGAGGCGTTACGAGAGATACGCAGTATTTT.